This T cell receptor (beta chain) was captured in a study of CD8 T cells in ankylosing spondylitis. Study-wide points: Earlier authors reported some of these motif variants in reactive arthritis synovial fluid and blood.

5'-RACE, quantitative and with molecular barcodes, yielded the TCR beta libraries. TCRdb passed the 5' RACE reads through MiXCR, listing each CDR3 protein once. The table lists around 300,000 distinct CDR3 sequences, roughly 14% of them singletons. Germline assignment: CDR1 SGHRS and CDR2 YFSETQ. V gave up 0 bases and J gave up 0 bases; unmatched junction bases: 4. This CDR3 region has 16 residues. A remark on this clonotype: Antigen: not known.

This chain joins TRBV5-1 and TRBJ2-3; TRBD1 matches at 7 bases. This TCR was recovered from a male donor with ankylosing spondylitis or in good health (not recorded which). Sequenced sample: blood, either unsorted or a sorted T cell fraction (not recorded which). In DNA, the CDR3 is TGCGCCAGCAGCTTGGCCGGGACAGCTAGCACAGATACGCAGTATTTT. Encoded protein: CASSLAGTASTDTQYF.